The next 21 T cell receptor beta chains were all read from a single sample in a study of T-cell reconstitution after alpha-beta-depleted transplantation in children. Library preparation (for TCRbeta) was performed with unique molecular identifiers. Each CDR3 protein gets one entry after TCRdb re-called the PCR reads with MiXCR. In the table there are more than 150,000 distinct CDR3 sequences, about 14% of which are singletons. The specimen comprised PBMCs from the stem cell graft donor, sampled from the stem cell graft. The source of these receptors is a human donor who donated a stem cell graft to a child with acute lymphoblastic leukemia.

Turning to this clonotype: This may be a read error, as it is one base from a much larger clone. The CDR3 bases are TGTGCCAACAGCTTAGCCGGACCCCGCACTGAAGCTTTCTTT. It yields the protein CANSLAGPRTEAFF. The V gene is TRBV7-8, the J gene TRBJ1-1; D ambiguous. CDR3 length equals 14 residues. The germline gives CDR1 SGHVS, CDR2 FQNEAQ.

The table lists this clonotype with many counts. The chain uses TRBV5-1 and TRBJ2-7; perhaps TRBD1 as D (6 bases). CDR1 and CDR2 (germline): SGHRS, YFSETQ. CDR3 length: 13 residues. V lost 3 bases to trimming and J lost 3 bases, with 10 bases between them. CDR3 protein: CASSWDNNYEQYF. The CDR3 region has the DNA TGCGCCAGCAGCTGGGACAACAACTACGAGCAGTACTTC.

This clonotype was detected many times. The rearrangement links TRBV28 to TRBJ1-2; D perhaps matches TRBD1 (5 bases). CDR3 length equals 15 residues. V was cut by 9 bases and J by 4 bases, with 21 bases left in between. Germline lookup yields CDR1 MDHEN and CDR2 SYDVKM. CDR3 in DNA: TGTGCCAGTCGATTCGACAGTGGCCGTGGCTATGGCTACACCTTC. Encoded protein: CASRFDSGRGYGYTF.

In its sample, this clonotype was seen many times. The rearrangement uses TRBV12-3 or TRBV12-4 and TRBJ2-3, with 7 bases identical to TRBD1. The junction had 11 bases not matched to a gene; V was cut back by 6 bases and J by 2 bases. The CDR3 totals 16 residues. This CDR3 is CASRGPGTADTDTQYF. CDR3 in DNA: TGTGCCAGCAGGGGACCCGGGACAGCCGACACAGATACGCAGTATTTT.

This clonotype has at least ten counts. The chain links TRBV29-1 to TRBJ1-2; no clear D. This CDR3 has 13 amino acids. V lost 7 bases and J 3 bases, leaving 15 bases between the germline ends. CDR1 and CDR2 from the germline V gene are SQVTM and ANQGSEA. In nucleotides, the CDR3 is TGCAGCGGCTCCCCCTCTGGGGACTATGGCTACACCTTC. It yields the protein CSGSPSGDYGYTF.

With respect to this clonotype: The junction shows a germline mismatch at one end, possibly a read error. The V call is TRBV3-1, the J call TRBJ2-6, with TRBD1 as a possible D gene (5 bases). The germline gives CDR1 LGHDT, CDR2 YNNKEL (reference sequence). This CDR3 contains 15 residues. DNA for the CDR3: TGTGCCAGCAGCCGGGGCCTAGATGGGGCCAACGGCCTGACTTTC. Translation gives CASSRGLDGANGLTF. Variable domain in full (rest from reference TRBV3-1 and TRBJ2-6): DTAVSQTPKYLVTQMGNDKSIKCEQNLGHDTMYWYKQDSKKFLKIMFSYNNKELIINETVPNRFSPKSPDKAHLNLHINSLELGDSAVYFCASSRGLDGANGLTFGAGSRLTVL.

This clonotype appeared many times. This sequence joins TRBV5-1 and TRBJ2-2; the match to TRBD2 covers 10 bases. This CDR3 is built from 16 residues. J was trimmed by 1 base and V by 4 bases; bases with no gene match: 4. The germline gives CDR1 SGHRS, CDR2 YFSETQ. DNA for the CDR3: TGCGCCAGCAGCCCGTGGACTAGCGGGAACACCGGGGAGCTGTTTTTT. It specifies CASSPWTSGNTGELFF.

This clonotype showed up many times. V and J are TRBV10-3 and TRBJ2-1, with D possibly called TRBD1 or TRBD2 (5 bases each). Trimming cost V 3 bases and J 1 base, with 13 bases left between them. The germline CDR1 and CDR2 sequences are ENHRY and SYGVKD. The CDR3 sequence is 16 residues long. CDR3 sequence reads: CAISDQSGQSYNEQFF. The CDR3 coding sequence is TGTGCCATCAGTGACCAGTCGGGGCAGTCCTACAATGAGCAGTTCTTC.

This clonotype has at least ten counts. V is TRBV20-1 and J is TRBJ1-1, with a tentative D call TRBD1 (6 bases). The V end lost 1 base, the J end lost 0 bases, and 12 bases lay between the germline ends. The CDR3 sequence is 15 residues long. CDR1 is DFQATT, CDR2 SNEGSKA, per germline (reference sequence). CDR3 coding DNA: TGCAGTGCTAGAGTCCCAGGGGCGTTGAACACTGAAGCTTTCTTT. Amino acids: CSARVPGALNTEAFF.

This clonotype was detected ten times or more. J is TRBJ2-1 and V is TRBV30; D remains ambiguous. This CDR3 has 11 residues. Trimming shortened V by 2 bases and J by 7 bases, and 6 bases separated the two germline ends. Germline V gene sequence: CDR1 GTSNPN, CDR2 SVGIG (reference sequence). CDR3 amino acids: CAWSWANEQFF. CDR3 bases: TGTGCCTGGAGTTGGGCGAATGAGCAGTTCTTC.

The sample holds a few counts of this clonotype. V is TRBV2 and J is TRBJ1-5; D is perhaps TRBD1 (5 bases). The CDR3 has 15 amino acids. V dropped 5 bases and J dropped 2 bases, with 13 bases sitting between them. Germline loops: CDR1 SNHLY, CDR2 FYNNEI. The CDR3 loop is CASSPHRQRNQPQHF. The DNA for the CDR3 is TGTGCCAGCAGTCCACACAGACAGCGCAATCAGCCCCAGCATTTT.

This clonotype has at least ten counts. The chain combines TRBV12-3 or TRBV12-4 with TRBJ2-7; 14 nucleotides line up with TRBD2. CDR3 length: 15 residues. The junction had 2 bases not matched to a gene; V was cut back by 4 bases and J by 3 bases. This CDR3 reads CASSSGTSGSYEQYF. CDR3 in DNA: TGTGCCAGCAGTTCGGGGACTAGCGGGAGCTACGAGCAGTACTTC.

The table lists this clonotype with many counts. This sequence joins TRBV7-6 and TRBJ2-2; 8 bases fit TRBD2. The CDR3 totals 14 residues. V gave up 1 base and J gave up 6 bases; unmatched junction bases: 1. CDR1 and CDR2 (germline): SGHVS, FNYEAQ. Here the CDR3 reads CASSLDGRAGELFF. CDR3 nucleotides: TGTGCCAGCAGCTTAGACGGGAGGGCCGGGGAGCTGTTTTTT.

This clonotype appeared many times. The gene calls are TRBV29-1 and TRBJ1-1, with D possibly matching TRBD1 (5 bases). There are 12 residues in the CDR3. The germline V and J ends were trimmed by 6 bases and 2 bases, with 10 bases remaining between them. Germline V CDR1 and CDR2: SQVTM, ANQGSEA. The CDR3 DNA is TGCAGCGTAGCAGGGTTAAACACTGAAGCTTTCTTT. Protein: CSVAGLNTEAFF.

This clonotype was detected ten times or more. V is TRBV20-1 and J is TRBJ2-7; D unclear. V dropped 2 bases and J dropped 2 bases, with 16 bases sitting between them. There are 15 residues in the CDR3. CDR1 and CDR2 from the germline V gene are DFQATT and SNEGSKA (reference sequence). The DNA for the CDR3 is TGCAGTGCTAGAAGTGCTCGGAGCGCCACCTACGAGCAGTACTTC. It is translated as CSARSARSATYEQYF.

In this sample, this clonotype turned up many times. The rearrangement joins TRBV20-1 to TRBJ1-1; D uncertain. This CDR3 spans 14 amino acids. With 3 bases removed from V and 2 bases from J, the gap between germline ends came to 13 bases. Germline assignment: CDR1 DFQATT and CDR2 SNEGSKA (reference sequence). The CDR3 sequence: CSASNWGSNTEAFF. CDR3 in DNA: TGCAGTGCTAGCAACTGGGGTAGTAACACTGAAGCTTTCTTT.

This clonotype came up many times. The chain combines TRBV5-1 with TRBJ2-7; D is unclear. With 2 bases removed from V and 2 bases from J, the gap between germline ends came to 8 bases. Per germline, CDR1 SGHRS and CDR2 YFSETQ. The CDR3 consists of 13 residues. The CDR3 sequence: CASSLDQTYEQYF. DNA of the CDR3: TGCGCCAGCAGCTTAGACCAAACCTACGAGCAGTACTTC.

This clonotype was recorded many times. The chain joins TRBV7-8 to TRBJ2-1; 12 bases are shared with TRBD2. This CDR3 is built from 19 residues. Germline V lookup: CDR1 SGHVS, CDR2 FQNEAQ. V shed 9 bases, J shed 0 bases, and the junction held 15 bases outside the gene matches. The CDR3 sequence is CASQGLGTSGLSSYNEQFF. The CDR3 nucleotides are TGTGCCAGTCAAGGATTAGGGACTAGCGGGCTGAGCTCCTACAATGAGCAGTTCTTC.

This clonotype was recorded at least ten times. The CDR3 nucleotides are TGTGCCAGCAGCCTCAGGACAGGGGGCTACTATGGCTACACCTTC. Its protein is CASSLRTGGYYGYTF. The genes are TRBV5-5 and TRBJ1-2; 11 bases fit TRBD1. The CDR3 loop spans 15 amino acids. V shed 4 bases, J shed 3 bases, and the junction held 5 bases outside the gene matches. CDR1 and CDR2 (germline): SGHKS, YYEKEE (reference sequence).

In its sample, this clonotype was seen a few times. This sequence joins TRBV2 and TRBJ1-2; maybe TRBD1 (6 bases). Between the trimmed V and J ends, which lost 6 bases and 6 bases, there was a span of 14 bases. This CDR3 comprises 13 residues. The germline V gene has CDR1 SNHLY and CDR2 FYNNEI. The DNA of the CDR3 is TGTGCCAGCAGCGGCAGGGCAGGGGATGGCTACACCTTC. Its protein is CASSGRAGDGYTF. The whole variable domain, filled in from reference TRBV2 and TRBJ1-2, reads EPEVTQTPSHQVTQMGQEVILRCVPISNHLYFYWYRQILGQKVEFLVSFYNNEISEKSEIFDDQFSVERPDGSNFTLKIRSTKLEDSAMYFCASSGRAGDGYTFGSGTRLTVV.

This clonotype was counted ten times or more. The CDR3 is CASSETGANVLTF. In nucleotides, the CDR3 is TGTGCCAGCAGTGAAACTGGGGCCAACGTCCTGACTTTC. This chain uses TRBV12-3 or TRBV12-4 with TRBJ2-6; D is ambiguous. This CDR3 has 13 residues. The V end lost 5 bases, the J end lost 2 bases, and 4 bases lay between the germline ends.